The present T cell receptor beta chain was sequenced within a study of shared T cell receptors in the human thymus listed by TCRdb under 2021. For context, the study as a whole: The study examined how the human thymus generates shared, self-reactive T-cell receptor alpha chains.

In regard to this clone: There is no known antigen for this receptor. Base qualities were left out, and no much larger clone turns up one base away.

V was cut back by 4 bases and J by 6 bases, leaving a gap of 19 bases between them. There are 15 amino acids in the CDR3, from cysteine to phenylalanine inclusive. Here the CDR3 DNA is all that survives: 45 bases in frame from base 1. CDR1 and CDR2, looked up from the germline V gene, are SGHNT and YENEEA. The method behind the library was the immunoSEQ multiplex PCR assay. Drawn from immuneACCESS, this table holds only the in-frame rearrangements with V and J called that TCRdb kept. Clones are partly lost; checked studies trace under half to an unresolved V gene and leave the rest unexplained. The sample table lists hundreds of thousands of clones, approximately 78% of them with a count of one. More than 0.01% of the sample is taken by the ten largest. The data also belong to a second study, concerning human thymus T cells. From the second report: The donors were immunologically healthy infants in Finland who had open corrective cardiac surgery for congenital heart defects. Thymus tissue was obtained as surgical resects removed during corrective cardiac surgery. V and J gene segment usage appeared biased in both thymic and peripheral blood repertoires. Highly overlapping thymic TCR repertoires among unrelated individuals were reported in the related research. The study used 7 to 9 infant thymus samples plus four related peripheral blood samples to characterize TCR alpha and beta repertoires. Donor ages ranged from roughly 7 to 244 days, and the cohort comprised five to seven male and a couple of female infants. After being mechanically released from the tissue, thymocytes were kept at -70 degrees C in pellets of about 8.5-32 million cells. A QIAsymphony instrument was used to extract genomic DNA from the frozen cell pellets. Using the immunoSEQ multiplex PCR assay, the TCRB and TCRAD loci were amplified from a standardized quantity of quality-controlled genomic DNA. The amplicons covered the V(D)J region and were long enough to include the CDR3 and to identify the V and J genes. Through the commercial immunoSEQ service, the amplicons were sequenced on an Illumina platform. Primer bias and sequencing errors were corrected using previously described methods, and TCRAD and TCRB definitions followed the IMGT database. Repertoires were analysed with immunoSEQ Analyzer 3.0 and VDJTools, covering basic statistics, V/J segment usage, diversity estimates, rarefaction and pairwise overlap. To estimate diversity, the Chao1, ChaoE, Efron-Thisted, Shannon and inverse Simpson indices were applied, and diversity was also estimated on datasets down-sampled to the smallest sample. For repertoire overlap, CDR3 nucleotide sequence, V gene and J gene had to match strictly, and clustering was done by Jaccard-based multidimensional scaling. Thymus samples yielded on average approximately 840,000 unique TCRB clonotypes, compared with 70,000 to 85,000 from blood samples.

This sequence uses TRBV11-3 and TRBJ2-7; TRBD2 is a weak D gene call, 6 bases matching. This clonotype originated in a boy under two years old with a congenital heart defect. Donor details come from another sample of the same person, matched by shared clones. What was sequenced was thymocytes. The CDR3 here reads CASSSRVGGGGEQYF. Read as DNA, the sequence is TGTGCCAGCAGCTCCAGAGTGGGGGGTGGGGGCGAGCAGTACTTC.